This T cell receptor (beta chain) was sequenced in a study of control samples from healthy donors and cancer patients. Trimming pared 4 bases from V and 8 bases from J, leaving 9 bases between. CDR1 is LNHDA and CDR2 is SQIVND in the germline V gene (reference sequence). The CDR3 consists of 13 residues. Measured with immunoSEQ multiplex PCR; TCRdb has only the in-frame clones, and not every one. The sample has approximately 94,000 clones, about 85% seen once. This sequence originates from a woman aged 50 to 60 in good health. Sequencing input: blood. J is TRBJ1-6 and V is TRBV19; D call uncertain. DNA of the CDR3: TGTGCCAGTAGTACCACAAGGGATTCACCCCTCCACTTT. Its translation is CASSTTRDSPLHF.